Many counts were recorded for the clone carrying this TCR beta chain. Amplified TCR beta CDR3 regions came from RNA transcripts. The HTBI primer set was used in a first-round RT-PCR of the TCR CDR3. TCRdb itself ran the multiplex PCR reads through MiXCR, one entry per CDR3 protein. The sample lists some 720,000 distinct CDR3 sequences; about 17% were seen once. This sample stems from a study of T cells in Graves' hyperthyroidism and ophthalmopathy. This CDR3 region has 13 residues. V was pared by 8 bases and J by 5 bases, with 3 bases of the junction left unmatched. Per germline, CDR1 SNHLY and CDR2 FYNNEI.

The rearrangement uses TRBV2 and TRBJ2-3; 11 bases align to TRBD2. The sample was blood. The TCR was taken from a man aged 18 to 29 with Graves' hyperthyroidism. The CDR3 loop reads CASPGTSGDTQYF. As DNA, the CDR3 is TGTGCCAGCCCCGGGACTAGCGGAGATACGCAGTATTTT.